One and the same sample provided the 7 T cell receptor beta chains below, sequenced in a study of T cell changes during pregnancy in multiple sclerosis. This table comes from immunoSEQ multiplex PCR, and its TCRdb copy is limited to in-frame clones, with some not included. This sample has some 100,000 clones; around 92% occur once, and the top ten carry more than 1.5%. Sequenced here: peripheral blood, sampled after pregnancy. These receptor sequences come from a female donor with multiple sclerosis, enrolled in a pregnancy study.

The V call is TRBV5-1, the J call TRBJ2-2, with TRBD1 matching 10 bases. The CDR3 has 13 amino acids. The germline gives CDR1 SGHRS, CDR2 YFSETQ. The V segment lost 6 bases and the J segment 6 bases; nucleotides outside the gene matches: 2. Here the CDR3 reads CASKGQGAGELFF. CDR3 coding DNA: TGCGCCAGCAAAGGACAGGGGGCCGGGGAGCTGTTTTTT.

This rearrangement joins TRBV7-9 to TRBJ2-1, with 15 bases identical to TRBD2. The V gene end was trimmed by 4 bases and the J gene end by 8 bases; junction bases not matched to a gene: 12. Per germline, CDR1 SEHNR and CDR2 FQNEAQ (reference sequence). CDR3 length: 18 amino acids. As DNA, the CDR3 is TGTGCCAGCAGCTACGGGACTAGCGGGAGGAGGTTGGGCGATGAGCAGTTCTTC. It specifies CASSYGTSGRRLGDEQFF.

V is TRBV25-1 and J is TRBJ2-3, with a possible D match to TRBD2 (6 bases). Trimming left V 5 bases short and J 5 bases short, with 11 bases between. Germline CDR1 is MGHDK and CDR2 is SYGVNS. The CDR3 is 13 residues long. DNA for the CDR3: TGTGCCAGCAGTTTCGGGGGAGAAGATACGCAGTATTTT. This codes for CASSFGGEDTQYF. Full variable domain (outside the CDR3, taken from reference TRBV25-1 and TRBJ2-3): EADIYQTPRYLVIGTGKKITLECSQTMGHDKMYWYQQDPGMELHLIHYSYGVNSTEKGDLSSESTVSRIRTEHFPLTLESARPSHTSQYLCASSFGGEDTQYFGPGTRLTVL.

The rearrangement joins TRBV7-2 to TRBJ2-7; 12 bases are a match to TRBD1. The CDR3 extends over 15 amino acids. CDR1 is SGHTA and CDR2 is FQGNSA in the germline V gene. V was pared by 5 bases and J by 4 bases, with 6 bases of the junction left unmatched. The CDR3 DNA follows: TGTGCCAGCAGCAAGGGACAGGGGGCCGTTTACGAGCAGTACTTC. Protein: CASSKGQGAVYEQYF. Drawing the rest from reference TRBV7-2 and TRBJ2-7, the complete variable domain is GAGVSQSPSNKVTEKGKDVELRCDPISGHTALYWYRQSLGQGLEFLIYFQGNSAPDKSGLPSDRFSAERTGGSVSTLTIQRTQQEDSAVYLCASSKGQGAVYEQYFGPGTRLTVT.

This clone was picked up a small number of times. This sequence joins TRBV6-5 and TRBJ1-2; possibly TRBD1 for D (5 bases). The ends were cut back, 0 bases at V and 7 bases at J, with 15 bases in the middle. The CDR3 sequence is 15 residues long. From germline, CDR1 is MNHEY and CDR2 SVGAGI. The CDR3 DNA follows: TGTGCCAGCAGTTACTCGAAGAAAACCACAGGTGGCTACACCTTC. Its protein is CASSYSKKTTGGYTF.

This chain links TRBV19 with TRBJ2-2, with TRBD1 identical over 9 bases. V shed 5 bases, J shed 2 bases, and the junction held 3 bases outside the gene matches. The CDR3 consists of 15 residues. Looked up from germline, CDR1 is LNHDA and CDR2 is SQIVND (reference sequence). The CDR3 coding sequence is TGTGCCAGTAGTCGGACAGGGGCCAACACCGGGGAGCTGTTTTTT. It encodes CASSRTGANTGELFF.

This chain connects TRBV5-4 to TRBJ1-1, with 7 bases aligning to TRBD1. The CDR3 covers 15 residues. V dropped 4 bases and J dropped 0; count of bases not matched to a gene: 6. In germline, CDR1 is SGHNT, CDR2 YYREEE (reference sequence). CDR3 amino acids: CASSLPGQLNTEAFF. Written as DNA, the CDR3 is TGTGCCAGCAGCCTCCCGGGACAGCTGAACACTGAAGCTTTCTTT.